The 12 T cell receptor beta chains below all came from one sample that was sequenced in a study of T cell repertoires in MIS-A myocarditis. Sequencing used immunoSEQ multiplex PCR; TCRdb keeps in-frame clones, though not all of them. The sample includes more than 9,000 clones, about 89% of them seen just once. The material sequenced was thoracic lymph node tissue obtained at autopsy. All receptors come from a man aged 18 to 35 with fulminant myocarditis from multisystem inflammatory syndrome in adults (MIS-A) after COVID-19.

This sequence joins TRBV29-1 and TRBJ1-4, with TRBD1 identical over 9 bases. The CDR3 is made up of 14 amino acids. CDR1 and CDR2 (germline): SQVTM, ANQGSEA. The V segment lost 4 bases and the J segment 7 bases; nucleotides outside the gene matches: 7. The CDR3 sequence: CSVAKQGAGEKLFF. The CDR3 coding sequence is TGCAGCGTTGCCAAACAGGGGGCGGGTGAAAAACTGTTTTTT.

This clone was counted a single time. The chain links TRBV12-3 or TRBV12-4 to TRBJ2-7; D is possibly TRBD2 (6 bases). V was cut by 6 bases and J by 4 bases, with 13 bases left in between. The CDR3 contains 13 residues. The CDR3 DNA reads TGTGCCAGCAGATTCGGGGACTTGTACGAGCAGTACTTC. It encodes CASRFGDLYEQYF.

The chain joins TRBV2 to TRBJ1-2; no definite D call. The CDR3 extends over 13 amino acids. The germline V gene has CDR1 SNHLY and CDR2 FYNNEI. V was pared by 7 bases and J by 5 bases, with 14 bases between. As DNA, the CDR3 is TGTGCCAGCACCCAAGACGGCCTGTATGGCTACACCTTC. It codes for CASTQDGLYGYTF.

Here the CDR3 DNA reads TGTGCCAGCAGCTTGTTGAAGGGCCAGGAGCAGTTCTTC. Its protein is CASSLLKGQEQFF. This chain connects TRBV5-6 to TRBJ2-1; D ambiguous. This CDR3 is built from 13 residues. Deletions cut 1 base from V and 10 bases from J, with 12 bases between. Germline V gives CDR1 SGHDT, CDR2 YYEEEE.

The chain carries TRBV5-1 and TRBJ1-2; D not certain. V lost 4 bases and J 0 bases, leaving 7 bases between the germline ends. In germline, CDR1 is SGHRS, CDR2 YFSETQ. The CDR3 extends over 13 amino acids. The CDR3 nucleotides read TGCGCCAGCAGCCAGGCAGCTAACTATGGCTACACCTTC. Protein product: CASSQAANYGYTF.

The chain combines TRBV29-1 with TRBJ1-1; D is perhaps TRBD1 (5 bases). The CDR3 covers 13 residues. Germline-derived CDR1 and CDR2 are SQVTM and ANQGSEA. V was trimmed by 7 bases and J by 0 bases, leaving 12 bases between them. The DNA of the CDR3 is TGCAGCGCCTTCGCGACAGTGAACACTGAAGCTTTCTTT. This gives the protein CSAFATVNTEAFF. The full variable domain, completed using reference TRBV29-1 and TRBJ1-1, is SAVISQKPSRDICQRGTSLTIQCQVDSQVTMMFWYRQQPGQSLTLIATANQGSEATYESGFVIDKFPISRPNLTFSTLTVSNMSPEDSSIYLCSAFATVNTEAFFGQGTRLTVV.

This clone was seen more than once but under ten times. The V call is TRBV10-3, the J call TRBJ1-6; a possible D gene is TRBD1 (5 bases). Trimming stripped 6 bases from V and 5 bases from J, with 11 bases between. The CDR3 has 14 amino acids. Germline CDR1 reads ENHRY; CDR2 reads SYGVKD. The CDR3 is CAISVGQNNSPLHF. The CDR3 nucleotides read TGTGCCATCAGCGTAGGACAAAATAATTCACCCCTCCACTTT.

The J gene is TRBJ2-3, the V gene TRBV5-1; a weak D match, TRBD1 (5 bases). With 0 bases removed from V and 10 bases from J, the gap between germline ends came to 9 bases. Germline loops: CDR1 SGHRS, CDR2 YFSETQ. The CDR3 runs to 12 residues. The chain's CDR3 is CASSLDRTPQYF. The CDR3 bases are TGCGCCAGCAGCTTGGACAGGACCCCGCAGTATTTT.

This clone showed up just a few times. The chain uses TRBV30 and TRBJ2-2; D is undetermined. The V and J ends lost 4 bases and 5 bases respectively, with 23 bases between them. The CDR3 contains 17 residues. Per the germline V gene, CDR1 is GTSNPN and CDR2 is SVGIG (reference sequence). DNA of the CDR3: TGTGCCTGGAACGCTCTGGCCGCATCTAGTAGAACCGGGGAGCTGTTTTTT. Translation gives CAWNALAASSRTGELFF. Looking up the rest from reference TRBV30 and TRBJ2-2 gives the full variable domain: SQTIHQWPATLVQPVGSPLSLECTVEGTSNPNLYWYRQAAGRGLQLLFYSVGIGQISSEVPQNLSASRPQDRQFILSSKKLLLSDSGFYLCAWNALAASSRTGELFFGEGSRLTVL.

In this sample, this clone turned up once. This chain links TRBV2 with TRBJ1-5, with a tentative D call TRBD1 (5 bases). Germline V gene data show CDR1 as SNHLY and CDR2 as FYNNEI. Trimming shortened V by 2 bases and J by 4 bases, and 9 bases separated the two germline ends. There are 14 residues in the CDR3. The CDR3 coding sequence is TGTGCCAGCAGTGAACAGGGAGGGAATCAGCCCCAGCATTTT. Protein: CASSEQGGNQPQHF.

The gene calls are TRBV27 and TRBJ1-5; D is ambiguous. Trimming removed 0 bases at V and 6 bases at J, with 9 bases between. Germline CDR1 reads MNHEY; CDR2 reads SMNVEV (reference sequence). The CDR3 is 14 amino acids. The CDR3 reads CASSLSPFTQPQHF. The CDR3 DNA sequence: TGTGCCAGCAGTTTATCCCCATTTACTCAGCCCCAGCATTTT.

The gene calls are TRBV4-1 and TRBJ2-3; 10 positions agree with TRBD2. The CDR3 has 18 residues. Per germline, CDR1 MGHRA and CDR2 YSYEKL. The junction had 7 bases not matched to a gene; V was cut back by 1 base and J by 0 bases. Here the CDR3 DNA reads TGCGCCAGCAGCCAAGCGTTTGGGACTAGCGCTAGCACAGATACGCAGTATTTT. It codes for CASSQAFGTSASTDTQYF.